This is a list of T cell receptor beta chains from one sample in a study of shared clonotypes between healthy human individuals. TCRdb keeps only in-frame clones here, not all; method: immunoSEQ multiplex PCR. The sample lists about 1 million clones, about 75% occurring once. Specimen: memory CD4+ T cells sorted from blood. All receptors come from a man between 18 and 29 years old in good health. Both conserved end residues are part of each CDR3. A D gene is named only where the DNA matches it firmly. Size is omitted from some rows. Given values are once, few, many or a class for expanded clones.

size: NA
D: TRBD1
J: TRBJ1-2
V: TRBV5-1
DNA: TGCGCCAGCAGCTTGGCCCCTCCGACAGGGGTAGGAGCTAACTATGGCTACACCTTC
CDR3: CASSLAPPTGVGANYGYTF

size: NA
D: NA
J: TRBJ1-2
V: TRBV11-2
DNA: TGTGCCAGCAGCTCCCAGGGCCGACGTGCTAACTATGGCTACACCTTC
CDR3: CASSSQGRRANYGYTF

size: NA
D: NA
J: TRBJ1-6
V: TRBV5-4
DNA: TGTGCCAGCAGCTTGGCCAGTCAGAATTCACCCCTCCACTTT
CDR3: CASSLASQNSPLHF

size: few
D: TRBD2
J: TRBJ2-1
V: TRBV4-3
DNA: TGCGCCAGCAGCGCCGGGACTAGCATTTTAATTGAGCAGTTCTTC
CDR3: CASSAGTSILIEQFF

size: NA
D: NA
J: TRBJ1-2
V: TRBV18
DNA: TGTGCCAGCTCACCCAGCACCTATGGCTACACCTTC
CDR3: CASSPSTYGYTF

size: NA
D: NA
J: TRBJ2-1
V: TRBV9
DNA: TGTGCCAGCAGCGAGAACTACAATGAGCAGTTCTTC
CDR3: CASSENYNEQFF

size: many
D: NA
J: TRBJ1-5
V: TRBV7-9
DNA: TGTGCCAGCAGCTTAGACGAAGGGCAGCCCCAGCATTTT
CDR3: CASSLDEGQPQHF

size: NA
D: NA
J: TRBJ2-7
V: TRBV20-1
DNA: TGCAGTGCTAGAGGGCAATACGAGCAGTACTTC
CDR3: CSARGQYEQYF

size: NA
D: NA
J: TRBJ2-3
V: TRBV29-1
DNA: TGCAGCGAAGGGCGGAGGAGCACAGATACGCAGTATTTT
CDR3: CSEGRRSTDTQYF

size: NA
D: TRBD2
J: TRBJ2-3
V: TRBV28
DNA: TGTGCCAGCCTGCGGGGGGGGCATGATACGCAGTATTTT
CDR3: CASLRGGHDTQYF

size: NA
D: NA
J: TRBJ1-1
V: TRBV19
DNA: TGTGCCAGTAGTATAATAGGCAACACTGAAGCTTTCTTT
CDR3: CASSIIGNTEAFF

size: NA
D: NA
J: TRBJ1-1
V: TRBV19
DNA: TGTGCCAGTAGTCCACAGGGACCCGGGGAAGCTTTCTTT
CDR3: CASSPQGPGEAFF

size: NA
D: NA
J: TRBJ1-6
V: TRBV6-5
DNA: TGTGCCAGCAGGGCCCAGAACTATAATTCACCCCTCCACTTT
CDR3: CASRAQNYNSPLHF

size: NA
D: NA
J: TRBJ2-6
V: TRBV21-1
DNA: TGTGCCAGCAGCAAAGTAAAGGCAGGGGTTGCTGGGGCCAACGTCCTGACTTTC
CDR3: CASSKVKAGVAGANVLTF

size: NA
D: NA
J: TRBJ2-1
V: TRBV11-3
DNA: TGTGCCAGCAGCTTATCCGGGACATCTGGGGATGAGCAGTTCTTC
CDR3: CASSLSGTSGDEQFF

size: NA
D: NA
J: TRBJ1-3
V: TRBV30
DNA: TGTGCCTGGAATCGGGGGGCCGGAAACACCATATATTTT
CDR3: CAWNRGAGNTIYF

size: NA
D: NA
J: TRBJ2-7
V: TRBV5-6
DNA: TGTGCCAGCAGCTTTGCAGGGGTCGAGCAGTACTTC
CDR3: CASSFAGVEQYF

size: NA
D: TRBD1
J: TRBJ2-7
V: TRBV6-1
DNA: TGTGCCAGCAATAACAGGGGGTCCTACGAGCAGTACTTC
CDR3: CASNNRGSYEQYF

size: NA
D: TRBD1
J: TRBJ2-3
V: TRBV10-1
DNA: TGCGCCAGCAGTGAGTCGGGACAGGGATCGCGTACGCAGTATTTT
CDR3: CASSESGQGSRTQYF

size: NA
D: NA
J: TRBJ2-7
V: TRBV18
DNA: TGTGCCAGCTCACCTAGGGACGGGACCTACGAGCAGTACTTC
CDR3: CASSPRDGTYEQYF

size: NA
D: NA
J: TRBJ2-5
V: TRBV9
DNA: TGTGCCAGCAGCGTGCGTTCAGGGGTTGGAGAGACCCAGTACTTC
CDR3: CASSVRSGVGETQYF

size: NA
D: NA
J: TRBJ2-3
V: TRBV6-6
DNA: TGTGCCAGCAGTTACTCGATCGGGGTCACAGATACGCAGTATTTT
CDR3: CASSYSIGVTDTQYF